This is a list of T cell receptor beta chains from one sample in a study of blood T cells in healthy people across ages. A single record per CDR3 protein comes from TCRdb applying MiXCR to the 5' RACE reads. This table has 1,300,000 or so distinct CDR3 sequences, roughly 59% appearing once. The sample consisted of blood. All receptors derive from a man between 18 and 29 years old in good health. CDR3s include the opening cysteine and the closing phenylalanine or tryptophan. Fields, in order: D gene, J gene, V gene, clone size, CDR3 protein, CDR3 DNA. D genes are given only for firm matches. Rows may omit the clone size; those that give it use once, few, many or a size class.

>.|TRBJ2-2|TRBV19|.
CASSIVRVGELFF
TGTGCCAGTAGTATAGTAAGGGTCGGGGAGCTGTTTTTT
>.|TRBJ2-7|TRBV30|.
CAWSGLAGPEQYF
TGTGCCTGGAGTGGACTGGCGGGGCCCGAGCAGTACTTC
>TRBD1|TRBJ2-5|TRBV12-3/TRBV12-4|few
CASSEGQGGETQYF
TGTGCCAGCAGTGAGGGACAGGGTGGAGAGACCCAGTACTTC
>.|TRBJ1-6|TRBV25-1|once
CASSGFMGAGSYNSPLHF
TGTGCCAGCAGTGGCTTTATGGGGGCAGGATCCTATAATTCACCCCTCCACTTT
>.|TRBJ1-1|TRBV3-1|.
CASSQDPRGEAFF
TGTGCCAGCAGCCAAGATCCCAGAGGGGAAGCTTTCTTT
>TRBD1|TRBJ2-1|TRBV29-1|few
CSVPGQEYNEQFF
TGCAGCGTGCCGGGACAGGAGTACAATGAGCAGTTCTTC
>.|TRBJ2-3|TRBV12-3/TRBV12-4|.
CASSSTGQTSDTQYF
TGTGCCAGCAGTTCTACAGGACAGACCTCAGATACGCAGTATTTT
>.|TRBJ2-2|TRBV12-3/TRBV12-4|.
CASSFRGGDGWAGSTGELFF
TGTGCCAGCAGTTTTCGTGGTGGCGACGGTTGGGCGGGTTCAACCGGGGAGCTGTTTTTT
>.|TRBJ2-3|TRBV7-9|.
CVSSYGRGAHTDTQYF
TGTGTCAGCAGCTACGGTAGGGGGGCGCACACAGATACGCAGTATTTT
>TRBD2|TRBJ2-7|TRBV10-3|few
CAIGRAGGPYEQYF
TGTGCCATCGGACGGGCGGGAGGTCCCTACGAGCAGTACTTC
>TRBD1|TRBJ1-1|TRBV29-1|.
CSATDRDRVTEAFF
TGCAGCGCCACGGACAGGGACAGGGTAACGGAAGCTTTCTTT
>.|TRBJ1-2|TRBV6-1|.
CASSDPGPYGYTF
TGTGCCAGCAGTGATCCGGGCCCTTATGGCTACACCTTC
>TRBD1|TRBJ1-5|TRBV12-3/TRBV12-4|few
CASSSGTGNFQPQHF
TGTGCCAGCAGTTCCGGGACAGGGAACTTTCAGCCCCAGCATTTT
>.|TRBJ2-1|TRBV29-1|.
CSVGLESANEQFF
TGCAGCGTTGGCCTCGAGAGTGCCAATGAGCAGTTCTTC
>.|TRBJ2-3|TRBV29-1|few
CSADGTDTQYF
TGCAGCGCGGACGGGACAGATACGCAGTATTTT
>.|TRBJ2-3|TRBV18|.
CASSPYADGTDTQYF
TGTGCCAGCTCACCTTACGCCGATGGGACAGATACGCAGTATTTT
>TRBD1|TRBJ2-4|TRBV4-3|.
CASSGGGQGLAKNIQYF
TGCGCCAGCAGCGGGGGCGGACAGGGGTTGGCCAAAAACATTCAGTACTTC
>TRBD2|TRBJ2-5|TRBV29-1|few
CSGGRAGETQYF
TGCAGCGGAGGGAGAGCGGGGGAGACCCAGTACTTC
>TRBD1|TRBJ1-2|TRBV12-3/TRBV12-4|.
CASSSLRDRGNGYTF
TGTGCCAGCAGTTCCCTCCGGGACAGGGGGAATGGCTACACCTTC
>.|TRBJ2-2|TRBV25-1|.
CASALVGGELFF
TGTGCCAGCGCCTTAGTTGGCGGGGAGCTGTTTTTT
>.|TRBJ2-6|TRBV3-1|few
CASSQRQVSSGANVLTF
TGTGCCAGCAGCCAAAGACAGGTTTCCTCTGGGGCCAACGTCCTGACTTTC
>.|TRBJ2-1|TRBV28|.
CASSHRDTLLKSDNEQFF
TGTGCCAGCAGCCACCGGGACACACTACTCAAATCGGACAATGAGCAGTTCTTC